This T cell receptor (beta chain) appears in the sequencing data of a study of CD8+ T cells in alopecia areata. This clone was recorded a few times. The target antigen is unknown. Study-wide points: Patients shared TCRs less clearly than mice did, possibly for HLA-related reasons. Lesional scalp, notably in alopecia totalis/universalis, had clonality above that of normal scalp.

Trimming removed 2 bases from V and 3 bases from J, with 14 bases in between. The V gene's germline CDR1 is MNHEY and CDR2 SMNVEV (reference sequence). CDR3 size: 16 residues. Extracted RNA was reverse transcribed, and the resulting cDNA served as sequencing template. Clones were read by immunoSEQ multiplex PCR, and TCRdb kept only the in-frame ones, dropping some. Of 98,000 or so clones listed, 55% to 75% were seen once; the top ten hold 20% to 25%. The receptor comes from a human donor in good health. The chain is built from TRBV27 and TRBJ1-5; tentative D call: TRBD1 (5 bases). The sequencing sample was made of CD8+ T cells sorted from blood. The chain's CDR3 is CASSLEGKGVNQPQHF. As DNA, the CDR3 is TGTGCCAGCAGTTTAGAGGGGAAGGGAGTCAATCAGCCCCAGCATTTT.